This entry concerns a single TCR beta chain. This record belongs to a study of blood T cell repertoires in COVID-19. The overall study: T cells, B-cell-depleted T cells, or PBMCs provided the cDNA or gDNA that served as material.

Trimming shortened V by 1 base and J by 5 bases, and 25 bases separated the two germline ends. The CDR3 contains 19 residues. CDR1 and CDR2 from the germline V gene are LGHDT and YNNKEL (reference sequence). In the source study's methods: How many nucleated cells were present was estimated from reference gene primer amplification. Profiled with immunoSEQ multiplex PCR; TCRdb holds only in-frame clones, not every one. That table gives V, J and clone size, and the DNA gave D and trimming. The sample gives roughly 120,000 clones, about 90% of which show up once; roughly 7.9% is in the top ten. The TCR sequence derives from a man between 65 and 80 years old who had recovered from COVID-19. The chain joins TRBV3-1 (or the pseudogene TRBV3-2) to TRBJ2-3; tentatively, D is TRBD1 (6 bases). Sequencing input: peripheral blood. CDR3 amino acids: CASSQGSLTGWGLQDTQYF. DNA of the CDR3: TGTGCCAGCAGCCAAGGGTCTCTGACAGGATGGGGGCTACAAGATACGCAGTATTTT.